This T cell receptor (beta chain) stems from a study of blood T cell repertoires in COVID-19. For the study at large: COVID-19 samples, acute and convalescent, were from the United States, Italy and Spain.

Original methodology: Reference gene primer amplification in the assay estimated nucleated cell counts. The assay was immunoSEQ multiplex PCR, and TCRdb's table has in-frame clones only and misses some. V and J calls plus clone size are reproduced from that table; the DNA served to infer D and trimming. The table records 330,000 or so clones, about nine tenths of them present only once. The germline V gene has CDR1 SGHNT and CDR2 YYREEE (reference sequence). The CDR3 has 15 amino acids. J lost 1 base, V lost 3 bases, and 5 bases had no gene match. The source material was peripheral blood. J is TRBJ1-1 and V is TRBV5-4; 8 bases agree with TRBD1. This receptor was obtained from an older woman with COVID-19, enrolled during active disease. DNA of the CDR3: TGTGCCAGCAGCTCTTTGGACAGGGCGAACACTGAAGCTTTCTTT. Its translation: CASSSLDRANTEAFF.